Here is one T cell receptor beta chain with its context. Its cognate antigen is unknown. The sample belongs to a study of OX40 agonist ivuxolimab in advanced cancers. Study at large: An agonistic human IgG2 monoclonal antibody against OX40 (CD134) was given. Patients received intravenous ivuxolimab every 2 weeks at 0.01 to 10 mg/kg. Overall study findings and caveats: Determination of antigen specificity was not performed for the expanded peripheral T cells.

Method: immunoSEQ multiplex PCR; TCRdb's copy keeps in-frame clones and lacks some. In the table there are more than 50,000 clones, roughly 84% of which are singletons. CDR1 LNHDA and CDR2 SQIVND come from the germline V gene (reference sequence). This CDR3 contains 19 residues. With 1 base removed from V and 0 bases from J, the gap between germline ends came to 18 bases. V is TRBV19 and J is TRBJ2-2; D unclear. This TCR was recovered from an adult with an advanced solid tumor such as melanoma, head and neck, liver or kidney cancer. This specimen consisted of CD4+ or CD8+ T cells sorted from blood, obtained in a trial of the OX40 agonist ivuxolimab. This CDR3 is CASSIAPSLLLPNTGELFF. DNA for the CDR3: TGTGCCAGTAGTATAGCGCCGAGTCTGCTCCTCCCGAACACCGGGGAGCTGTTTTTT.